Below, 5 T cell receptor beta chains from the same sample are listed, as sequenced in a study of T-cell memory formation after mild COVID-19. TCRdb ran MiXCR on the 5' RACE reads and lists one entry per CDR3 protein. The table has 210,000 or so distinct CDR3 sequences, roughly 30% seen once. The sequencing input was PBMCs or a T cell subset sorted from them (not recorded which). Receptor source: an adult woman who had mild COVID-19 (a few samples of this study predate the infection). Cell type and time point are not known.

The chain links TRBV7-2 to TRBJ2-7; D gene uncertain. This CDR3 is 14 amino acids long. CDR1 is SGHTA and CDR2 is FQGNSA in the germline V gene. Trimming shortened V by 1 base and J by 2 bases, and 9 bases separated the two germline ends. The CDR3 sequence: CASSLDHGTYEQYF. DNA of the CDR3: TGTGCCAGCAGCTTAGATCACGGAACCTACGAGCAGTACTTC. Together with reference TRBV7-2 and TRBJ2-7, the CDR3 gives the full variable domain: GAGVSQSPSNKVTEKGKDVELRCDPISGHTALYWYRQSLGQGLEFLIYFQGNSAPDKSGLPSDRFSAERTGGSVSTLTIQRTQQEDSAVYLCASSLDHGTYEQYFGPGTRLTVT.

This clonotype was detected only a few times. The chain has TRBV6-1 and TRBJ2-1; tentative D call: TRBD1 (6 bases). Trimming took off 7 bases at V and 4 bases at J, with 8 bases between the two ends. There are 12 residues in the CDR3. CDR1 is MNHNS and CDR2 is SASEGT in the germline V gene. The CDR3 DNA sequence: TGTGCCAGCACCGGACAGTACAATGAGCAGTTCTTC. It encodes CASTGQYNEQFF.

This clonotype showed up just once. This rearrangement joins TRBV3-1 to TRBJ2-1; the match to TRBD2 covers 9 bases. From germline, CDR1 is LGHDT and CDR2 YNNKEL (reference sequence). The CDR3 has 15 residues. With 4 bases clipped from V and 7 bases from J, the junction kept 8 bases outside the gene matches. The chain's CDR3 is CASSPGVAGVNEQFF. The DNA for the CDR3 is TGTGCCAGCAGCCCCGGGGTAGCGGGGGTGAATGAGCAGTTCTTC.

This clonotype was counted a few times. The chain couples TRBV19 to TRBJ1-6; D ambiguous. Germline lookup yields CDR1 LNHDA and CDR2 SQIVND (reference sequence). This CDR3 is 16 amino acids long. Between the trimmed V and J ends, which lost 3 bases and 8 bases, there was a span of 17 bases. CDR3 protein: CASSIPRSVMDSPLHF. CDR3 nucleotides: TGTGCCAGTAGTATCCCACGGTCGGTTATGGATTCACCCCTCCACTTT.

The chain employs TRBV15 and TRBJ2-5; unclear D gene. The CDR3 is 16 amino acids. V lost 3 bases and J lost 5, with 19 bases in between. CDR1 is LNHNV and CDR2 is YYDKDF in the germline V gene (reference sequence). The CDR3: CATSSRAQTGEETQYF. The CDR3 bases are TGTGCCACCAGCAGCCGGGCCCAAACCGGCGAGGAGACCCAGTACTTC.